This TCR beta chain comes out of a study of cytotoxic CD8 clonotypes in ibrutinib-treated CLL. About the study: Partial response occurred in roughly 25 patients and complete response in 2; at median approximately 68 months, roughly 15 remained remitted and around twelve progressed.

Trimming took 6 bases from V and 3 from J, leaving 17 bases between them. The CDR3 extends over 15 amino acids. The germline V gene encodes CDR1 MNHEY and CDR2 SVGAGI. Note on this clone: The antigen is unknown.

A 1 in 200,000 to 1 in 1 million T cell depth was the sequencing target. The protocol was immunoSEQ multiplex PCR, while the TCRdb copy is restricted to in-frame clones and leaves out a portion. Among about 130,000 clones listed, around four fifths were seen once. Study-level results: Rising at ibrutinib response, clonality subsequently fell back toward baseline at progression.

Sequencing used PBMCs, obtained after 24 months of ibrutinib treatment. The sequence derives from a human donor with chronic lymphocytic leukemia. The gene calls are TRBV6-5 and TRBJ1-1, with a weak D call TRBD1 (5 bases). CDR3 DNA: TGTGCCAGCAGACAAGATGGGGCCGGGGACACTGAAGCTTTCTTT. This translates into CASRQDGAGDTEAFF.